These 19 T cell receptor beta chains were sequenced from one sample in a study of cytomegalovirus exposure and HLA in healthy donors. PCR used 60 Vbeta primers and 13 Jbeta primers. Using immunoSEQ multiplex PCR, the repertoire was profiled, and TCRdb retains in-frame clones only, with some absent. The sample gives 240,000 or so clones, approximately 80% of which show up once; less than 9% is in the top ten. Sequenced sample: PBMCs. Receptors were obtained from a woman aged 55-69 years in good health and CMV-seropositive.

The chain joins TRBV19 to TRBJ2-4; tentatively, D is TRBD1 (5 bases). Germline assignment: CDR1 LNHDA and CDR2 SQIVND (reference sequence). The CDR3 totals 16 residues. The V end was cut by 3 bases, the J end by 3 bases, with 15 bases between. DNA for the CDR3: TGTGCCAGTAGTATCCCGCAGGGTTTGGGCAAAAACATTCAGTACTTC. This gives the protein CASSIPQGLGKNIQYF.

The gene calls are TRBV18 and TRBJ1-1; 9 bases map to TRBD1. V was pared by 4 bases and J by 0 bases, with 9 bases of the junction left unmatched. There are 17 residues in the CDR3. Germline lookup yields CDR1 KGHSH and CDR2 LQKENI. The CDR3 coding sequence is TGTGCCAGCTCACGGAGGGACAGGGCGAATCTGAACACTGAAGCTTTCTTT. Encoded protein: CASSRRDRANLNTEAFF. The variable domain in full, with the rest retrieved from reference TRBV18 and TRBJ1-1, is NAGVMQNPRHLVRRRGQEARLRCSPMKGHSHVYWYRQLPEEGLKFMVYLQKENIIDESGMPKERFSAEFPKEGPSILRIQQVVRGDSAAYFCASSRRDRANLNTEAFFGQGTRLTVV.

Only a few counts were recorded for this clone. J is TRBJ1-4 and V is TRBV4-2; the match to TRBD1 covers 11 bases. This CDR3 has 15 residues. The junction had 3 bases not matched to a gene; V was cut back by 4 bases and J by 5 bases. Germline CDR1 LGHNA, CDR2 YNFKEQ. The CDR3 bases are TGTGCCAGCAGCCTAGGACAGGGGGCAAATGAAAAACTGTTTTTT. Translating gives CASSLGQGANEKLFF.

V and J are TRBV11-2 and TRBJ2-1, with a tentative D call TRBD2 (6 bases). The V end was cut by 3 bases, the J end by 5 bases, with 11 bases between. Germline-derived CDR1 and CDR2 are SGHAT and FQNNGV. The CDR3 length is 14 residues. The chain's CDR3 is CASSFWGGNNEQFF. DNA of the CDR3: TGTGCCAGCAGCTTCTGGGGCGGGAACAATGAGCAGTTCTTC.

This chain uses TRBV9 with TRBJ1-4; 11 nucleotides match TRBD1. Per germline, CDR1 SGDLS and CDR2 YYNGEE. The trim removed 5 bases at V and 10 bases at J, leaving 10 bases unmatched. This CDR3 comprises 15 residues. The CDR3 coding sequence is TGTGCCAGCAGTCCACGGTGGGACAGGGGGGGAAAACTGTTTTTT. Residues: CASSPRWDRGGKLFF.

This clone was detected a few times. CDR3 in DNA: TGTGCCAGCACCCCCACATATAGCAATCAGCCCCAGCATTTT. Translation: CASTPTYSNQPQHF. The chain links TRBV28 to TRBJ1-5; D not certain. V was cut by 7 bases and J by 0 bases, with 10 bases left in between. The CDR3 consists of 14 residues. CDR1 is MDHEN, CDR2 SYDVKM, per germline.

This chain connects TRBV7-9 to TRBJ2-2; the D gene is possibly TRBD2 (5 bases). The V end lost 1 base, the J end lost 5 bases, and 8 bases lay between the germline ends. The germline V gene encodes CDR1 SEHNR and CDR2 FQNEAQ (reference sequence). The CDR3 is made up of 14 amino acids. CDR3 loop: CASSLGEWTGELFF. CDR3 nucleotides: TGTGCCAGCAGCTTAGGGGAGTGGACCGGGGAGCTGTTTTTT.

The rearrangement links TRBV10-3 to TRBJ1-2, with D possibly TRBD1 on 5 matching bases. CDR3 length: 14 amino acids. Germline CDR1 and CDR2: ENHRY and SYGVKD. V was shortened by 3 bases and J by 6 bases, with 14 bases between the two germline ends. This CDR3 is CAISDGGGIDGYTF. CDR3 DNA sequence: TGTGCCATCAGTGATGGGGGGGGGATTGATGGCTACACCTTC.

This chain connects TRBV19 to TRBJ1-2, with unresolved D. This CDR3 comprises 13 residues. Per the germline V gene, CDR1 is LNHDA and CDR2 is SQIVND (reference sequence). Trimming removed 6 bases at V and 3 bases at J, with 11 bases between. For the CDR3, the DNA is TGTGCCAGTAGCCCGACCCTAGACTATGGCTACACCTTC. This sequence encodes CASSPTLDYGYTF.

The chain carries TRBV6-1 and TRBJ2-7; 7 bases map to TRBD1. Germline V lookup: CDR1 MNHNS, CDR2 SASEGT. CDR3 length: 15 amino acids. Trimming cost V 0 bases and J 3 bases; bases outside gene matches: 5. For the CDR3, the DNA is TGTGCCAGCAGTGAAGCCGGGACAGAAATCTACGAGCAGTACTTC. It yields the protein CASSEAGTEIYEQYF.

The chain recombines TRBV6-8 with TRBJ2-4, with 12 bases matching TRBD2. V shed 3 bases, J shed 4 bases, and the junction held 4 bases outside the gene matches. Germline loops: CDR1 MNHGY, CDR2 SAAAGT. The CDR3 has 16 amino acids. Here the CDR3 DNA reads TGTGCCAGCAGTTATCGGACTAGCGGGACAAAAAACATTCAGTACTTC. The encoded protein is CASSYRTSGTKNIQYF.

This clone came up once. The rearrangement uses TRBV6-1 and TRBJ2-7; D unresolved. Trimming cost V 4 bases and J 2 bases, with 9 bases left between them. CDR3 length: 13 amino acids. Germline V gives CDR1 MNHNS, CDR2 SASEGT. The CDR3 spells CASSVSQAYEQYF. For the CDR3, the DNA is TGTGCCAGCAGTGTGAGTCAGGCCTACGAGCAGTACTTC.

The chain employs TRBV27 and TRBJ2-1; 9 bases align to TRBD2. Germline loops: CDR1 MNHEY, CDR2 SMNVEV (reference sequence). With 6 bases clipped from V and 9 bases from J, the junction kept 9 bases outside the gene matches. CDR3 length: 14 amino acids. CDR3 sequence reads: CASRSSGSSGEQFF. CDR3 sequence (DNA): TGTGCCAGCAGAAGTAGCGGGAGTTCGGGTGAGCAGTTCTTC.

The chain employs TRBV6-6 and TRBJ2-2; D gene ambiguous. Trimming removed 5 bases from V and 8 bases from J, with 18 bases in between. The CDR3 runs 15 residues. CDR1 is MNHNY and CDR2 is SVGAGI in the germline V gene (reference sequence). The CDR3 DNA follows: TGTGCCAGCAGTCCCAAGACTGGCCCGGAAGGGGAGCTGTTTTTT. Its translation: CASSPKTGPEGELFF.

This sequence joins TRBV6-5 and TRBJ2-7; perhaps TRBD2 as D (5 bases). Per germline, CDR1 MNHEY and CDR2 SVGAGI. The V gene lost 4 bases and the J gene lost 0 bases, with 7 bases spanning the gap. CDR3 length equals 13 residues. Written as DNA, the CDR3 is TGTGCCAGCAGTTTGGACTTCTCCTACGAGCAGTACTTC. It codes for CASSLDFSYEQYF.

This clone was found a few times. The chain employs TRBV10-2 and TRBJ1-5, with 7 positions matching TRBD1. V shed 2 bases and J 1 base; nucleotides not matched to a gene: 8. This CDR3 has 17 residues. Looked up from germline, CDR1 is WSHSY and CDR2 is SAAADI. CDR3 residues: CASSEVPRGASNQPQHF. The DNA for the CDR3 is TGCGCCAGCAGTGAGGTCCCCAGGGGGGCGAGCAATCAGCCCCAGCATTTT.

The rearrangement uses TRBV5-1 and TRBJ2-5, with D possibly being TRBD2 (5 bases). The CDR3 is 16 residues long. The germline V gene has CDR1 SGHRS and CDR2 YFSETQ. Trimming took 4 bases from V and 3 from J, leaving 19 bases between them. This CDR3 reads CASSRIRGSNEETQYF. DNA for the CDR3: TGCGCCAGCAGCCGCATCCGAGGGAGTAATGAAGAGACCCAGTACTTC.

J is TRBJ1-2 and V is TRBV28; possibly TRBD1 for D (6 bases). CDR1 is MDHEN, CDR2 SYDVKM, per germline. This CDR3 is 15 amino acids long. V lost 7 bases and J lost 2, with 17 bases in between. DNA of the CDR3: TGTGCCAGCACCACAGGGACACCAACCAACTATGGCTACACCTTC. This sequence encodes CASTTGTPTNYGYTF.

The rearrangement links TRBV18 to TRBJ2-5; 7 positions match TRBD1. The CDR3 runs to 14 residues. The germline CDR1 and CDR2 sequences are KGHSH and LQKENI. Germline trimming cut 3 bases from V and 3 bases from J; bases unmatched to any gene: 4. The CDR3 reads CASSPTGQKETQYF. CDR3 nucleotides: TGTGCCAGCTCACCTACGGGACAGAAAGAGACCCAGTACTTC.